This TCR beta chain was sequenced during a study of PD-L1 blockade in urothelial cancer. Overall study context: Timepoints chosen for blood analysis were 3 weeks (second dose) and 6 weeks after treatment start.

Overall study findings and caveats: Tumor-associated blood clones were expanded more by durable-benefit patients at 3 weeks.

Regarding this clone: Its antigen is still unknown.

This CDR3 region has 14 residues. After removal of 4 bases from V and 6 bases from J, the junction contained 4 bases not matched to a gene. The V gene's germline CDR1 is SGHNT and CDR2 YYREEE (reference sequence). Added to each PCR by spiking were synthetic TCR analog templates. The table came from immunoSEQ multiplex PCR; TCRdb's copy has only in-frame clones and leaves some out. Seen here are some 71,000 clones, roughly 91% observed once, and the top ten hold roughly 3.4%. This clonotype originated in a man aged 55 to 70 with urothelial cancer. The chain couples TRBV5-4 to TRBJ1-6, with 7 bases identical to TRBD1. Material: PBMCs, obtained around atezolizumab (anti-PD-L1) treatment. The CDR3 region is CASSLDRANSPLHF. The CDR3 DNA sequence: TGTGCCAGCAGCCTCGACAGGGCTAATTCACCCCTCCACTTT.